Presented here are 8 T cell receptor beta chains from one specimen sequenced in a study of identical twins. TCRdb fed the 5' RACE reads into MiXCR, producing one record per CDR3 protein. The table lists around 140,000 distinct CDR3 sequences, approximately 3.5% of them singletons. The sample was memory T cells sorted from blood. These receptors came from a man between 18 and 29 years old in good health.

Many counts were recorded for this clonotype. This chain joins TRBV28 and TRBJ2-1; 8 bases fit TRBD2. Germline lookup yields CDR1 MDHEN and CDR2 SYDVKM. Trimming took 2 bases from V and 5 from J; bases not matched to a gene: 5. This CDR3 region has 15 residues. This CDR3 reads CASSLITLADNEQFF. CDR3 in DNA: TGTGCCAGCAGTTTAATAACACTAGCGGACAATGAGCAGTTCTTC.

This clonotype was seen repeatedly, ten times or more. In DNA form, the CDR3 reads TGCAGTGTTCAGGACCAAGGGCCGGGCACCGGGGAGCTGTTTTTT. Its translation is CSVQDQGPGTGELFF. The chain couples TRBV20-1 to TRBJ2-2; D is uncertain. Per the germline V gene, CDR1 is DFQATT and CDR2 is SNEGSKA (reference sequence). Trimming pared 7 bases from V and 4 bases from J, leaving 19 bases between. This CDR3 region has 15 residues.

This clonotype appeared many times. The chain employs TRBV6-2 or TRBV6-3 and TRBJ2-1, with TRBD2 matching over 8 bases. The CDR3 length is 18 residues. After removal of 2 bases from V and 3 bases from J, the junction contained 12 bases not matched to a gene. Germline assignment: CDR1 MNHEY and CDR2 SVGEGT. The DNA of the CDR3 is TGTGCCAGCAGTTACCTCCGAAGGACTAGCTATTACTACAATGAGCAGTTCTTC. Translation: CASSYLRRTSYYYNEQFF.

The CDR3 region has the DNA TGTGCCTGGAGTGTAGCACGGCTTGAAGCTTTCTTT. It codes for CAWSVARLEAFF. This chain uses TRBV30 with TRBJ1-1; no reliable D call. V dropped 0 bases and J dropped 7 bases, with 9 bases sitting between them. From germline, CDR1 is GTSNPN and CDR2 SVGIG (reference sequence). The CDR3 spans 12 residues. Based on the CDR3 plus reference TRBV30 and TRBJ1-1, the full variable domain is SQTIHQWPATLVQPVGSPLSLECTVEGTSNPNLYWYRQAAGRGLQLLFYSVGIGQISSEVPQNLSASRPQDRQFILSSKKLLLSDSGFYLCAWSVARLEAFFGQGTRLTVV.

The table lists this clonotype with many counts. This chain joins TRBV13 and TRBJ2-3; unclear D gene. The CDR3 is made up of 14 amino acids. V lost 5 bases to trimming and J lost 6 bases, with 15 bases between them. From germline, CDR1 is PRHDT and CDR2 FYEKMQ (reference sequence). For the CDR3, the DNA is TGTGCCAGCAGCCTCCGGGCTCGTGAGGATACGCAGTATTTT. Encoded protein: CASSLRAREDTQYF.

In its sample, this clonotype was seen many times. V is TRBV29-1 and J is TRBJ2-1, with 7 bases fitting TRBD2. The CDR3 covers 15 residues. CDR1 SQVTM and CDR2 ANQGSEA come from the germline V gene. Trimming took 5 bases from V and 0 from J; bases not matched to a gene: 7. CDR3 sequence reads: CSVPHLAVSYNEQFF. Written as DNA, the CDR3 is TGCAGCGTTCCCCATCTAGCGGTCTCCTACAATGAGCAGTTCTTC.

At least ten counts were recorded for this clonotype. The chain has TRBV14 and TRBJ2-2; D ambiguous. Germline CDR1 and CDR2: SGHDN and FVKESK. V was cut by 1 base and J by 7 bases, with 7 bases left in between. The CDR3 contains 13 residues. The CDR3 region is CASSQVPGGELFF. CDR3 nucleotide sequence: TGTGCCAGCAGCCAAGTTCCCGGCGGGGAGCTGTTTTTT. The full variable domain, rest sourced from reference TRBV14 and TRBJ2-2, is EAGVTQFPSHSVIEKGQTVTLRCDPISGHDNLYWYRRVMGKEIKFLLHFVKESKQDESGMPNNRFLAERTGGTYSTLKVQPAELEDSGVYFCASSQVPGGELFFGEGSRLTVL.

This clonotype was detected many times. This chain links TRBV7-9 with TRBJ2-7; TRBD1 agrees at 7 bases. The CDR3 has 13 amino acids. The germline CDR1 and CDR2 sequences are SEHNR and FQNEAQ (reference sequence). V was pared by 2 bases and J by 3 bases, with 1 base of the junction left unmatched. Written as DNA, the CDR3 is TGTGCCAGCAGCTTACCAGGGGGCTACGAGCAGTACGTC. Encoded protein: CASSLPGGYEQYV.